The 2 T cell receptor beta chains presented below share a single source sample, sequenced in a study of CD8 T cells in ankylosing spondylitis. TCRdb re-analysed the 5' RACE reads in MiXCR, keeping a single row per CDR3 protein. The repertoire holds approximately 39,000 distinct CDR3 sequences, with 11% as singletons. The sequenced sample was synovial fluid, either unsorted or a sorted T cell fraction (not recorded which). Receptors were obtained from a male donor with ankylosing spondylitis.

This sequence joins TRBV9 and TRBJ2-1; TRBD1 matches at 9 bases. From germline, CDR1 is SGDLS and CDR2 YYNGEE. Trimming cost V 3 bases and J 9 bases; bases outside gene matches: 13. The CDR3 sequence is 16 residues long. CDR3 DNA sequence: TGTGCCAGCAGCGACATGACAGGGGGGCCAGTTCGTGAGCAGTTCTTC. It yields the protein CASSDMTGGPVREQFF.

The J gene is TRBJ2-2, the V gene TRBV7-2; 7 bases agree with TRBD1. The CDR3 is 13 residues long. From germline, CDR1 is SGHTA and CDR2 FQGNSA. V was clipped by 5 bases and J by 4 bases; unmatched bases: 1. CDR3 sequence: CASSRTGTGELFF. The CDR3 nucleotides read TGTGCCAGCAGCCGGACAGGCACCGGGGAGCTGTTTTTT.